Below, 27 T cell receptor beta chains from the same sample are listed, as sequenced in a study of beta chain features in type 1 diabetes. Study-wide results and limits: Researchers report that Type 1 diabetes patients had moderately but significantly shorter TCRB CDR3s across all four CD4+ subsets.

For these TCRs, the target antigens are not known. The entirety of the isolated RNA underwent reverse transcription, so expressed TCRB transcripts were sequenced. Clones were sequenced by immunoSEQ multiplex PCR, and TCRdb holds only the in-frame ones, with some missing. The table includes 95,000 to 150,000 clones, 15% to 20% detected once. Sequencing used central memory CD4+ T cells from blood. Receptors were obtained from a young man with type 1 diabetes.

This clone has a count of ten or more. V and J are TRBV7-9 and TRBJ2-3; no clear D gene. The CDR3 covers 14 residues. Germline values: CDR1 SEHNR, CDR2 FQNEAQ (reference sequence). V was shortened by 5 bases and J by 3 bases, with 12 bases between the two germline ends. CDR3 DNA: TGTGCCAGCAGCGGATTGTGGTTGACAGATACGCAGTATTTT. Residues: CASSGLWLTDTQYF.

This clone was counted between two and nine times. The CDR3 here is CASSGPGTTTDTQYF. The CDR3 DNA follows: TGTGCCAGCAGTGGACCCGGGACCACCACCGATACGCAGTATTTT. The chain is built from TRBV6-1 and TRBJ2-3; TRBD1 or TRBD2 may be the D gene (5 bases each). Germline CDR1 reads MNHNS; CDR2 reads SASEGT. V was pared by 4 bases and J by 6 bases, with 17 bases between. This CDR3 has 15 amino acids.

Remarks on this clone: A read error may account for a junction end that differs from germline. V gene TRBV7-9 combines with J gene TRBJ2-7; possibly TRBD1 or TRBD2 for D (5 bases each). This CDR3 is built from 16 residues. From germline, CDR1 is SEHNR and CDR2 FQNEAQ (reference sequence). The chain's CDR3 is CASSVARAGSSYEQYF. In nucleotides, the CDR3 is TGTGCCAGCAGCGTAGCGCGGGCAGGGAGCTCCTACGAGCAGTACTTC.

The V and J genes are TRBV18 and TRBJ2-1; D is undetermined. Germline V gene lookup returns CDR1 KGHSH and CDR2 LQKENI. The CDR3 has 15 amino acids. V was pared by 1 base and J by 0 bases, with 7 bases between. The CDR3 loop is CASSPRLSSYNEQFF. CDR3 DNA sequence: TGTGCCAGCTCACCACGTTTGAGCTCCTACAATGAGCAGTTCTTC.

The J gene is TRBJ2-1, the V gene TRBV6-4, with 7 bases lining up with TRBD2. Germline trimming cut 5 bases from V and 2 bases from J; bases unmatched to any gene: 6. Germline V gene lookup returns CDR1 MRHNA and CDR2 SNTAGT. The CDR3 consists of 15 residues. The CDR3: CASSMSGKAYNEQFF. As DNA, the CDR3 is TGTGCCAGCAGTATGAGCGGGAAAGCCTACAATGAGCAGTTCTTC.

The genes are TRBV6-6 and TRBJ2-3, with D tentatively TRBD2 (5 bases). The CDR3 sequence is 16 residues long. Trimming cost V 5 bases and J 0 bases, with 15 bases left between them. CDR1 MNHNY and CDR2 SVGAGI come from the germline V gene (reference sequence). The CDR3 loop reads CASSGNAGFSTDTQYF. CDR3 bases: TGTGCCAGCAGTGGAAATGCGGGCTTTAGCACAGATACGCAGTATTTT.

The J gene is TRBJ1-2, the V gene TRBV29-1; the D is unclear. This CDR3 comprises 15 residues. The germline CDR1 and CDR2 sequences are SQVTM and ANQGSEA. Trimming removed 0 bases at V and 4 bases at J, with 15 bases between. In nucleotides, the CDR3 is TGCAGCGTTGAAGATCTGGCCGGGGTCGGCTATGGCTACACCTTC. Amino acids: CSVEDLAGVGYGYTF.

This clone was observed a few times. This rearrangement joins TRBV2 to TRBJ1-6; 7 bases are a match to TRBD1. The J segment lost 7 bases and the V segment lost 7 bases, leaving 4 bases of the junction unmatched. Per germline, CDR1 SNHLY and CDR2 FYNNEI. The CDR3 sequence is 13 residues long. DNA of the CDR3: TGTGCCAGCAAGGGGGCGCAAAATTCACCCCTCCACTTT. It is translated as CASKGAQNSPLHF.

This clone turned up a few times. V usage is TRBV27 and J usage is TRBJ1-2, with 12 positions matching TRBD1. In germline, CDR1 is MNHEY, CDR2 SMNVEV (reference sequence). Trimming removed 5 bases from V and 4 bases from J; junction bases left unmatched: 5. The CDR3 has 15 residues. For the CDR3, the DNA is TGTGCCAGCAGTGCGGGACAGGGGGCCATCTATGGCTACACCTTC. As protein: CASSAGQGAIYGYTF.

This clone was counted between two and nine times. The J gene is TRBJ1-2, the V gene TRBV29-1, with D uncertain. V was shortened by 2 bases and J by 9 bases, with 13 bases between the two germline ends. Germline V gene lookup returns CDR1 SQVTM and CDR2 ANQGSEA. The CDR3 spans 12 residues. The CDR3 nucleotides are TGCAGCGTTGAATCAGGTGGTTTGAGCTACACCTTC. Its protein is CSVESGGLSYTF.

The table lists this clone with a count of one. This chain joins TRBV20-1 and TRBJ2-5; D is unclear. The CDR3 covers 11 residues. V was trimmed by 6 bases and J by 4 bases, leaving 9 bases between them. The V gene's germline CDR1 is DFQATT and CDR2 SNEGSKA (reference sequence). For the CDR3, the DNA is TGCAGTGCATTCCACGGAGAGACCCAGTACTTC. Translation gives CSAFHGETQYF.

This clone was seen a few times. This chain connects TRBV9 to TRBJ2-2, with a possible D match to TRBD1 (6 bases). Per germline, CDR1 SGDLS and CDR2 YYNGEE. CDR3 length equals 14 residues. With 2 bases removed from V and 6 bases from J, the gap between germline ends came to 11 bases. The CDR3 region has the DNA TGTGCCAGCAGCGTCGGTACAGGGTCCGGGGAGCTGTTTTTT. Amino acids: CASSVGTGSGELFF.

This clone was seen only a few times. V usage is TRBV6-5 and J usage is TRBJ2-7, with 9 bases fitting TRBD2. Germline values: CDR1 MNHEY, CDR2 SVGAGI. This CDR3 is built from 15 residues. V was clipped by 2 bases and J by 2 bases; unmatched bases: 4. The CDR3 coding sequence is TGTGCCAGCAGTTACGGGACTAGCAGGGCCTACGAGCAGTACTTC. Translation gives CASSYGTSRAYEQYF.

This rearrangement joins TRBV4-3 to TRBJ1-1; D gene unclear. Per the germline V gene, CDR1 is LGHNA and CDR2 is YSLEER. CDR3 length equals 15 residues. V was clipped by 0 bases and J by 4 bases, with 12 bases between them. This chain's CDR3 is CASSQERRGSTEAFF. CDR3 coding DNA: TGCGCCAGCAGCCAAGAGAGGCGGGGTAGCACTGAAGCTTTCTTT.

V and J are TRBV10-3 and TRBJ2-3; TRBD2 aligns across 9 bases. This CDR3 spans 17 amino acids. Germline V CDR1 and CDR2: ENHRY, SYGVKD. Trimming removed 0 bases from V and 6 bases from J; junction bases left unmatched: 10. The CDR3 region is CAISESMRRGGRDTQYF. CDR3 nucleotides: TGTGCCATCAGTGAGTCGATGCGGCGGGGGGGCCGGGATACGCAGTATTTT.

J is TRBJ2-2 and V is TRBV4-2; TRBD2 aligns across 10 bases. Germline trimming cut 4 bases from V and 3 bases from J; bases unmatched to any gene: 5. Germline lookup yields CDR1 LGHNA and CDR2 YNFKEQ. The CDR3 contains 16 residues. CDR3 protein: CASSPLAGGHTGELFF. The CDR3 DNA is TGTGCCAGCAGCCCCTTAGCGGGGGGACACACCGGGGAGCTGTTTTTT.

This clone was observed a few times. The gene calls are TRBV5-6 and TRBJ2-1, with unresolved D. This CDR3 comprises 14 residues. Trimming left V 4 bases short and J 3 bases short, with 11 bases between. Germline CDR1 SGHDT, CDR2 YYEEEE. The CDR3 coding sequence is TGTGCCAGCAGCCCAAGGATCCTCTACAATGAGCAGTTCTTC. Its protein product is CASSPRILYNEQFF.

The chain couples TRBV7-2 to TRBJ1-1; D call uncertain. The CDR3 runs to 13 residues. Trimming left V 3 bases short and J 3 bases short, with 8 bases between. Germline values: CDR1 SGHTA, CDR2 FQGNSA. As DNA, the CDR3 is TGTGCCAGCAGCTTTAACACACACACTGAAGCTTTCTTT. Translation: CASSFNTHTEAFF. Drawing the rest from reference TRBV7-2 and TRBJ1-1, the complete variable domain is GAGVSQSPSNKVTEKGKDVELRCDPISGHTALYWYRQSLGQGLEFLIYFQGNSAPDKSGLPSDRFSAERTGGSVSTLTIQRTQQEDSAVYLCASSFNTHTEAFFGQGTRLTVV.

The V and J genes are TRBV11-2 and TRBJ2-7; weak D call: TRBD1 (7 bases). CDR1 is SGHAT and CDR2 is FQNNGV in the germline V gene. Trimming took 0 bases from V and 7 from J, leaving 13 bases between them. The CDR3 has 14 amino acids. CDR3 protein: CASSLDQGGREQYF. The CDR3 DNA is TGTGCCAGCAGCTTAGATCAGGGGGGACGAGAGCAGTACTTC.

The rearrangement links TRBV11-2 to TRBJ1-2; D uncertain. V lost 0 bases and J lost 3, with 14 bases in between. The CDR3 runs 16 residues. Germline CDR1 is SGHAT and CDR2 is FQNNGV. This chain's CDR3 is CASSLERVHGDYGYTF. The CDR3 nucleotides are TGTGCCAGCAGCTTAGAGAGGGTCCACGGGGACTATGGCTACACCTTC.

This clone came up a few times. The chain links TRBV10-3 to TRBJ1-1; perhaps TRBD1 as D (5 bases). Germline lookup yields CDR1 ENHRY and CDR2 SYGVKD. CDR3 length: 15 residues. V shed 7 bases and J shed 1 base, with 16 bases lying between them. CDR3 residues: CAITQGGRANTEAFF. Written as DNA, the CDR3 is TGTGCCATCACCCAGGGAGGGAGAGCGAACACTGAAGCTTTCTTT.

In its sample, this clone was seen many times. This CDR3 is CASSYRTGGDEKLFF. CDR3 DNA: TGTGCCAGCAGCTACAGGACAGGGGGCGATGAAAAACTGTTTTTT. The gene calls are TRBV13 and TRBJ1-4; 11 nucleotides match TRBD1. The trim removed 4 bases at V and 6 bases at J, leaving 4 bases unmatched. The CDR3 is 15 residues long. Germline CDR1 PRHDT, CDR2 FYEKMQ (reference sequence).

This clone appeared a few times. The chain carries TRBV7-7 and TRBJ2-1, with D unclear. The germline V gene has CDR1 SSHAT and CDR2 FNYEAQ (reference sequence). Between the trimmed V and J ends, which lost 5 bases and 8 bases, there was a span of 13 bases. This CDR3 contains 13 residues. The CDR3 coding sequence is TGTGCCAGCAGCCTCGGTGAACGCGATGAGCAGTTCTTC. Translating gives CASSLGERDEQFF.

This clone was recorded at least ten times. The chain recombines TRBV10-3 with TRBJ2-2; tentatively, D is TRBD2 (6 bases). The CDR3 is made up of 13 amino acids. V dropped 2 bases and J dropped 7 bases, with 8 bases sitting between them. CDR1 and CDR2 from the germline V gene are ENHRY and SYGVKD. CDR3 sequence: CAISELGGGELFF. The DNA for the CDR3 is TGTGCCATCAGTGAGCTGGGAGGCGGGGAGCTGTTTTTT.

The CDR3 DNA sequence: TGTGCCAGCAGAGGACTAGCCGGTACAGATACGCAGTATTTT. It is translated as CASRGLAGTDTQYF. The chain uses TRBV11-3 and TRBJ2-3; 8 bases are a match to TRBD2. The CDR3 has 14 residues. J was trimmed by 3 bases and V by 6 bases; bases with no gene match: 5. Germline CDR1 and CDR2: SGHNT and YENEEA. Complete variable domain (other parts from reference TRBV11-3 and TRBJ2-3): EAGVVQSPRYKIIEKKQPVAFWCNPISGHNTLYWYLQNLGQGPELLIRYENEEAVDDSQLPKDRFSAERLKGVDSTLKIQPAELGDSAVYLCASRGLAGTDTQYFGPGTRLTVL.

The rearrangement joins TRBV7-2 to TRBJ2-1; D is unclear. The V gene lost 4 bases and the J gene lost 8 bases, with 9 bases spanning the gap. Germline loops: CDR1 SGHTA, CDR2 FQGNSA. The CDR3 has 12 amino acids. As DNA, the CDR3 is TGTGCCAGCAGCTCCACCTCGGATGAGCAGTTCTTC. It specifies CASSSTSDEQFF.

The chain links TRBV28 to TRBJ2-3; 12 nucleotides match TRBD2. J gave up 6 bases and V 5 bases, and 6 bases lay outside the gene matches. This CDR3 is built from 15 residues. Germline V gives CDR1 MDHEN, CDR2 SYDVKM. The CDR3 spells CASSASGGARDTQYF. The CDR3 nucleotides read TGTGCCAGCAGTGCTAGCGGGGGGGCCAGGGATACGCAGTATTTT.